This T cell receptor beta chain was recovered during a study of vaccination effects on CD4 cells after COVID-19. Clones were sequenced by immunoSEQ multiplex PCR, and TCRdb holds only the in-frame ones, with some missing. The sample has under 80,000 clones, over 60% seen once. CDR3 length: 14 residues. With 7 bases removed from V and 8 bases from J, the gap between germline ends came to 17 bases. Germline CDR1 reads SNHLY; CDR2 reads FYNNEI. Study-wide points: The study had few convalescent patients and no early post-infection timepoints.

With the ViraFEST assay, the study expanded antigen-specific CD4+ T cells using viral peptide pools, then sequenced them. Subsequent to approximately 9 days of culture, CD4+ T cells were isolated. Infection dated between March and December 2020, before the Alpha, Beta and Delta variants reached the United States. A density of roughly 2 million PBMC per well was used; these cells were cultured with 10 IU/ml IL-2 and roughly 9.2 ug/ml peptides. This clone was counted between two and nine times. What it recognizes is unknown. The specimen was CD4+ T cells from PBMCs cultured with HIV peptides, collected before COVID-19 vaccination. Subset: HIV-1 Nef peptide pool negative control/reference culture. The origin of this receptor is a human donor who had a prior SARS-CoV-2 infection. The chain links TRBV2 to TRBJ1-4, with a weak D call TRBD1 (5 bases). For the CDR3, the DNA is TGTGCCAGCAAAAACCGGGACCAAAGCGAAAAACTGTTTTTT. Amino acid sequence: CASKNRDQSEKLFF.